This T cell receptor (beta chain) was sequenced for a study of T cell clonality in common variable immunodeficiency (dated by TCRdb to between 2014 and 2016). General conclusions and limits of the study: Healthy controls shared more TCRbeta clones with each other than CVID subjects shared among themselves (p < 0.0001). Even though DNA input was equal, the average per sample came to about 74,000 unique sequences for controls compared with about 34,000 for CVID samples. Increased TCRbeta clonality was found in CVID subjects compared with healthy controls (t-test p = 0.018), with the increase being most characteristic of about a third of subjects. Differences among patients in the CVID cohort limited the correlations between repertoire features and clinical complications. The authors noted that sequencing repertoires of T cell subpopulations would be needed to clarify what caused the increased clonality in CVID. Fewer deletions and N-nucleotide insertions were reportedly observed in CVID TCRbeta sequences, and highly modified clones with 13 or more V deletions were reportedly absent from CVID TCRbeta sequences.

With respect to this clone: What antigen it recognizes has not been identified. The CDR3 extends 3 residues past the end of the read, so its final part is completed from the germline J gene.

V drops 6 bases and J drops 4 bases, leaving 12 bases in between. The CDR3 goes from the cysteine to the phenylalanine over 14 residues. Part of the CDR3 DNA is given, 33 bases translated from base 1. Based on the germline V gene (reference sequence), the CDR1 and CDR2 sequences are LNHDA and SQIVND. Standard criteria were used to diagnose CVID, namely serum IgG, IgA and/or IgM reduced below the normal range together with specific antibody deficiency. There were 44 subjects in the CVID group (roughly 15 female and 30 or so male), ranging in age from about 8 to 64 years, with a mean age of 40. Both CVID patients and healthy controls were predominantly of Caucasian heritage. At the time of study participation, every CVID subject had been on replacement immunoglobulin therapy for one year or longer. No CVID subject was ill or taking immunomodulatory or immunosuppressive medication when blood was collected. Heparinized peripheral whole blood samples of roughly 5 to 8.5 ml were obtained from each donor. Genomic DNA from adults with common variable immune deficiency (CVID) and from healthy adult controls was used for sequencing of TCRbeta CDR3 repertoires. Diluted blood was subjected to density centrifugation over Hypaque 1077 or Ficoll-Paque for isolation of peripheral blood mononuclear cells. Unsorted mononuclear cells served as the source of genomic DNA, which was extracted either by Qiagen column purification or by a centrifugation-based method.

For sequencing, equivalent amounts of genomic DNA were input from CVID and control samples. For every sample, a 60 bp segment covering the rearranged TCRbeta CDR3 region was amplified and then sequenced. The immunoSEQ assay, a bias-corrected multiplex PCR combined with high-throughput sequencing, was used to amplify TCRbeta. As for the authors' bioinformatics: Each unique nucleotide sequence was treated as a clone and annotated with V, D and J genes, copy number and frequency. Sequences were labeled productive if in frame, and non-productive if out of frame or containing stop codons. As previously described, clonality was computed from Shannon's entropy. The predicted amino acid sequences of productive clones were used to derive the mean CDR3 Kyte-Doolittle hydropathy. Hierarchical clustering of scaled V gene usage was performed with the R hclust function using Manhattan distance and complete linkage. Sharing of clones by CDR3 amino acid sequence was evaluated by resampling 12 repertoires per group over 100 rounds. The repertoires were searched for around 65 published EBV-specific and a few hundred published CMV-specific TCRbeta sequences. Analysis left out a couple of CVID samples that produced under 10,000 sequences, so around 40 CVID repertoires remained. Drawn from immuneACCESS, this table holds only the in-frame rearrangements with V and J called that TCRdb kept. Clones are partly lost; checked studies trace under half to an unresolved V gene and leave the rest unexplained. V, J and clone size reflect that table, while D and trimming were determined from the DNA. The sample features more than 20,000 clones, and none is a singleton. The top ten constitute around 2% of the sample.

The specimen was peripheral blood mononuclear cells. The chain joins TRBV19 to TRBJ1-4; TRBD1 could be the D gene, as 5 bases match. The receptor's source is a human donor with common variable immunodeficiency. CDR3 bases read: TGTGCCAGTAGCCCCGGTAGGGGTAATGAAAAA. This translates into CASSPGRGNEK. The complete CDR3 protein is CASSPGRGNEKLFF.